This is a list of T cell receptor beta chains from one sample in a study of blood T cell repertoires in COVID-19. Clones were sequenced by immunoSEQ multiplex PCR, and TCRdb holds only the in-frame ones, with some missing. This sample has fewer than 250,000 clones; around 86% occur once, and the top ten carry around 7%. Sample: PBMCs or T cells enriched from blood (not recorded which). All receptors come from a man aged 25-45 years in a cohort exposed to, infected with or recovered from COVID-19 (not recorded which). CDR3s include the opening cysteine and the closing phenylalanine or tryptophan. The order of the fields is J gene, D gene, V gene, clone size, CDR3 DNA, CDR3 protein. The D gene is left open where the match is weak. A clone size is listed for some rows: how often the clone was seen (once, few, many), or a class if it is expanded.

J: TRBJ1-1; D: NA; V: TRBV12-3/TRBV12-4; size: NA; DNA: TGTGCCAGCAGTCTGGGGGAGGCGGCCGCTTTCTTT; CDR3: CASSLGEAAAFF
J: TRBJ2-7; D: NA; V: TRBV5-4; size: NA; DNA: TGTGCCAGCAGTTTGACAGGCAACCCCACCTACGAGCAGTACTTC; CDR3: CASSLTGNPTYEQYF
J: TRBJ2-3; D: NA; V: TRBV9; size: once; DNA: TGTGCCAGCAGCGAAAGACTAGCAGATACGCAGTATTTT; CDR3: CASSERLADTQYF
J: TRBJ1-2; D: NA; V: TRBV24-1; size: NA; DNA: TGTGCCACCAGTGACCCTGACAGGATCTATGGCTACACCTTC; CDR3: CATSDPDRIYGYTF
J: TRBJ2-3; D: TRBD2; V: TRBV27; size: NA; DNA: TGTGCCAGCAGTTTAGAAACCCGGACTAGCGGGAGGGATACGCAGTATTTT; CDR3: CASSLETRTSGRDTQYF
J: TRBJ2-2; D: TRBD2; V: TRBV7-3; size: NA; DNA: TGTGCCAGCAGCTTAGGGACTAGCGCGAACACCGGGGAGCTGTTTTTT; CDR3: CASSLGTSANTGELFF
J: TRBJ1-1; D: TRBD1; V: TRBV28; size: NA; DNA: TGTGCCAGCCGGCGATCCGGGACAGGGCAAGCTTTCTTT; CDR3: CASRRSGTGQAFF
J: TRBJ2-2; D: TRBD2; V: TRBV7-6; size: NA; DNA: TGTGCCAGCAGCTTACTAGGGCGGGAGAGCACCGGGGAGCTGTTTTTT; CDR3: CASSLLGRESTGELFF
J: TRBJ2-7; D: TRBD1; V: TRBV28; size: NA; DNA: TGTGCCAGCAGCTCAGGGGGCGGCGGGTCCTACGAGCAGTACTTC; CDR3: CASSSGGGGSYEQYF
J: TRBJ2-7; D: NA; V: TRBV29-1; size: NA; DNA: TGCAGCGTTGAAGCGGGGACGGGAGTGGGCTACGAGCAGTACTTC; CDR3: CSVEAGTGVGYEQYF
J: TRBJ2-2; D: TRBD2; V: TRBV9; size: NA; DNA: TGTGCCAGCAGCAAAAATCCGGGGGGTAGCGGGAATCTCGACACCGGGGAGCTGTTTTTT; CDR3: CASSKNPGGSGNLDTGELFF
J: TRBJ2-5; D: NA; V: TRBV7-8; size: NA; DNA: TGTGCCAGCAGCTCGGAAGAGACCCAGTACTTC; CDR3: CASSSEETQYF
J: TRBJ2-7; D: TRBD1; V: TRBV9; size: NA; DNA: TGTGCCAGCAGCGTAGGGCAGGGGGTCGACGAGCAGTACTTC; CDR3: CASSVGQGVDEQYF
J: TRBJ1-1; D: NA; V: TRBV6-5; size: once; DNA: TGTGCCAGCAGCCAGACAGACGCACCTGAAGCTTTCTTT; CDR3: CASSQTDAPEAFF
J: TRBJ1-1; D: TRBD1; V: TRBV3-1/TRBV3-2; size: NA; DNA: TGTGCCAGCAGCTTCGACAGGGTCACTGAAGCTTTCTTT; CDR3: CASSFDRVTEAFF
J: TRBJ1-1; D: NA; V: TRBV18; size: NA; DNA: TGTGCCAGCTCACAGGGGATGGTCACTGAAGCTTTCTTT; CDR3: CASSQGMVTEAFF
J: TRBJ1-1; D: TRBD1; V: TRBV29-1; size: once; DNA: TGCAGCGTTGAAGGCCCTAGACAGGGATGGAACACTGAAGCTTTCTTT; CDR3: CSVEGPRQGWNTEAFF
J: TRBJ1-2; D: NA; V: TRBV19; size: NA; DNA: TGTGCCAGTAGTAAGAACAGGGAAGTGGGGGACTATGGCTACACCTTC; CDR3: CASSKNREVGDYGYTF
J: TRBJ2-1; D: TRBD1; V: TRBV19; size: NA; DNA: TGTGCCAGTAGACGAAAGGACAGGGGTAAAATTGATGAGCAGTTCTTC; CDR3: CASRRKDRGKIDEQFF
J: TRBJ1-5; D: NA; V: TRBV7-8; size: once; DNA: TGTGCCAGCAGCTCTTCCATCCGGGACGGGAGGAGCAATCAGCCCCAGCATTTT; CDR3: CASSSSIRDGRSNQPQHF
J: TRBJ1-1; D: TRBD1; V: TRBV4-1; size: NA; DNA: TGCGCCAGCAGCCAAACAACAGGGGCGAACACTGAAGCTTTCTTT; CDR3: CASSQTTGANTEAFF
J: TRBJ2-7; D: NA; V: TRBV7-3; size: NA; DNA: TGTGCCAGCAGCCTGTATCAGCGCGAGCAGTACTTC; CDR3: CASSLYQREQYF
J: TRBJ2-3; D: NA; V: TRBV18; size: NA; DNA: TGTGCCAGCTCACCACCGTCATCAGGACAGACGCAGTATTTT; CDR3: CASSPPSSGQTQYF
J: TRBJ2-1; D: NA; V: TRBV18; size: NA; DNA: TGTGCCAGCTCACCAACGGCCTCGGGGTACAATGAGCAGTTCTTC; CDR3: CASSPTASGYNEQFF
J: TRBJ1-2; D: TRBD1; V: TRBV6-1; size: NA; DNA: TGTGCCAGCAGTGAACAGGGGGGCAGGGGCTATGGCTACACCTTC; CDR3: CASSEQGGRGYGYTF
J: TRBJ2-1; D: TRBD2; V: TRBV19; size: NA; DNA: TGTGCCAGTAAGGATAGCGGGAGAGTCAATGAGCAGTTCTTC; CDR3: CASKDSGRVNEQFF
J: TRBJ2-3; D: NA; V: TRBV19; size: NA; DNA: TGTGCCAGTAGCTCTTACTCAGATACGCAGTATTTT; CDR3: CASSSYSDTQYF
J: TRBJ1-3; D: NA; V: TRBV18; size: NA; DNA: TGTGCCAGCTCCCGGTCCCCAGGGGATGGAAACACCATATATTTT; CDR3: CASSRSPGDGNTIYF
J: TRBJ1-4; D: TRBD1; V: TRBV5-1; size: NA; DNA: TGCGCCAGCAGCTCCGAAGGGGGCCTAGAACTGTTTTTT; CDR3: CASSSEGGLELFF
J: TRBJ2-1; D: NA; V: TRBV19; size: NA; DNA: TGTGCCAGTAATAAGAGGGTGGGGAGCTCCTACAATGAGCAGTTCTTC; CDR3: CASNKRVGSSYNEQFF
J: TRBJ1-4; D: NA; V: TRBV27; size: once; DNA: TGTGCCAGCAGCCCCCTCGGGGGGCGGGTTAATGAAAAACTGTTTTTT; CDR3: CASSPLGGRVNEKLFF
J: TRBJ1-2; D: TRBD1; V: TRBV4-3; size: NA; DNA: TGCGCCAGCAGCCAGGGACAGGGCGTTGATGGCTACACCTTC; CDR3: CASSQGQGVDGYTF